This entry describes one TCR beta chain. TCRdb's copy holds only in-frame clones and misses some; the assay was immunoSEQ multiplex PCR. Of 60,000 to 70,000 clones in the sample, 85% were seen once. This sample was included in a study of blood T cell repertoires in COVID-19. The CDR3 is 15 amino acids. Trimming took 1 base from V and 2 from J, leaving 10 bases between them. The germline V gene has CDR1 SGHTA and CDR2 FQGNSA. This clonotype originated in a man aged 50 to 59 with acute or convalescent COVID-19. The material sequenced was peripheral blood. The V and J genes are TRBV7-2 and TRBJ2-3, with D possibly matching TRBD2 (5 bases). CDR3 in amino acids: CASSLDGGYTDTQYF. Here the CDR3 DNA reads TGTGCCAGCAGCTTAGACGGCGGGTACACAGATACGCAGTATTTT.